Listed below are T cell receptor beta chains from one sample, sequenced in a study of early T cells in non-severe SARS-CoV-2 infection. MiXCR was run by TCRdb on the 5' RACE reads, yielding one entry per CDR3 protein. The sample lists roughly 92,000 distinct CDR3 sequences; less than 15% were seen once. Sequencing was performed on whole blood, taken at baseline. Source of these receptors: an adult who was a healthcare worker with PCR-confirmed SARS-CoV-2 infection or an uninfected control (not recorded which). CDR3s include the opening cysteine and the closing phenylalanine or tryptophan. The order of the fields is V gene, J gene, clone size, D gene, CDR3 DNA, CDR3 protein. The D gene is left open where the match is weak. Some rows have no size entry. The others give once, few or many, or a class for an expanded clone.

v_gene: TRBV30; j_gene: TRBJ2-3; abundance: -; d_gene: -; CDR3nt: TGTGCCTATGATAGCGGCACAGATACGCAGTATTTT; CDR3aa: CAYDSGTDTQYF
v_gene: TRBV12-3/TRBV12-4; j_gene: TRBJ2-7; abundance: -; d_gene: -; CDR3nt: TGTGCCAGCAGTTTAAGGCACCCATACGAGCAGTACTTC; CDR3aa: CASSLRHPYEQYF
v_gene: TRBV7-8; j_gene: TRBJ2-1; abundance: few; d_gene: TRBD1; CDR3nt: TGTGCCAGCAGCTTGGACAGGGAGGATGAGCAGTTCTTC; CDR3aa: CASSLDREDEQFF
v_gene: TRBV6-6; j_gene: TRBJ2-1; abundance: few; d_gene: TRBD1; CDR3nt: TGTGCCAGCAGTTACTGGGGACAGGGCCCTTACAATGAGCAGTTCTTC; CDR3aa: CASSYWGQGPYNEQFF
v_gene: TRBV10-3; j_gene: TRBJ2-3; abundance: many; d_gene: -; CDR3nt: TGTGCCATCAGTGAGTCGAAGGGGTCCCTGAGCACAGATACGCAGTATTTT; CDR3aa: CAISESKGSLSTDTQYF
v_gene: TRBV2; j_gene: TRBJ1-2; abundance: -; d_gene: -; CDR3nt: TGTGCCAGCAGTACGGACGGCAATATGTATGGCTACACCTTC; CDR3aa: CASSTDGNMYGYTF
v_gene: TRBV7-6; j_gene: TRBJ1-1; abundance: many; d_gene: -; CDR3nt: TGTGCCAGCAGCTTACCCCCGAACGGGAACACTGAAGCTTTCTTT; CDR3aa: CASSLPPNGNTEAFF
v_gene: TRBV6-6; j_gene: TRBJ1-4; abundance: -; d_gene: TRBD1; CDR3nt: TGTGCCAGCCGGACAGGGATTCCAACTAATGAAAAACTGTTTTTT; CDR3aa: CASRTGIPTNEKLFF
v_gene: TRBV11-2; j_gene: TRBJ2-1; abundance: few; d_gene: -; CDR3nt: TGTGCCAGCAGCTTAGATCTGGGGACCTACAATGAGCAGTTCTTC; CDR3aa: CASSLDLGTYNEQFF
v_gene: TRBV11-2; j_gene: TRBJ2-7; abundance: many; d_gene: -; CDR3nt: TGTGCCAGCAGCGCCATTAGGGACGAGCAGTACTTC; CDR3aa: CASSAIRDEQYF
v_gene: TRBV7-9; j_gene: TRBJ2-3; abundance: many; d_gene: -; CDR3nt: TGTGCCAGCAGCTTATTAAGGGGCGAGGCAGATACGCAGTATTTT; CDR3aa: CASSLLRGEADTQYF
v_gene: TRBV18; j_gene: TRBJ2-5; abundance: few; d_gene: -; CDR3nt: TGTGCCAGCTCACCCCTAGGGGGAGAGACCCAGTACTTC; CDR3aa: CASSPLGGETQYF
v_gene: TRBV7-2; j_gene: TRBJ2-1; abundance: few; d_gene: TRBD2; CDR3nt: TGTGCCAGCAGCTTAGAAAGCGGGGGGCACAATGAGCAGTTCTTC; CDR3aa: CASSLESGGHNEQFF
v_gene: TRBV5-1; j_gene: TRBJ2-5; abundance: -; d_gene: -; CDR3nt: TGCGCCAGCAGCCCGACCACCGGCCAAGAGACCCAGTACTTC; CDR3aa: CASSPTTGQETQYF
v_gene: TRBV14; j_gene: TRBJ2-7; abundance: -; d_gene: -; CDR3nt: TGTGCCAGCAGCCAAGCCGGACGAGGGCCTACCTACGAGCAGTACTTC; CDR3aa: CASSQAGRGPTYEQYF
v_gene: TRBV5-4; j_gene: TRBJ2-3; abundance: -; d_gene: -; CDR3nt: TGTGCCAGCAGCTTGCAGCGGGCTAGCACAGATACGCAGTATTTT; CDR3aa: CASSLQRASTDTQYF
v_gene: TRBV6-5; j_gene: TRBJ1-6; abundance: many; d_gene: -; CDR3nt: TGTGCCAGCAGTCGCGGGGGGTCGCAGGGTAATTCACCCCTCCACTTT; CDR3aa: CASSRGGSQGNSPLHF
v_gene: TRBV20-1; j_gene: TRBJ2-2; abundance: few; d_gene: TRBD2; CDR3nt: TGCAGTGCTAGTGCGGGCCGGGAGGACACCGGGGAGCTGTTTTTT; CDR3aa: CSASAGREDTGELFF
v_gene: TRBV28; j_gene: TRBJ2-7; abundance: -; d_gene: -; CDR3nt: TGTGCCAGCAGTCGGGGCAGGTCCTACGAGCAGTACTTC; CDR3aa: CASSRGRSYEQYF
v_gene: TRBV29-1; j_gene: TRBJ1-1; abundance: -; d_gene: -; CDR3nt: TGCAGCGTTGACAGCCTGAACACTGAAGCTTTCTTT; CDR3aa: CSVDSLNTEAFF
v_gene: TRBV4-2; j_gene: TRBJ2-3; abundance: few; d_gene: -; CDR3nt: TGTGCCAGCAGCCCCAACGCAGATACGCAGTATTTT; CDR3aa: CASSPNADTQYF
v_gene: TRBV20-1; j_gene: TRBJ1-2; abundance: few; d_gene: -; CDR3nt: TGCAGTGCTCCCGAGGGGGGCTACTATGGCTACACCTTC; CDR3aa: CSAPEGGYYGYTF
v_gene: TRBV7-3; j_gene: TRBJ2-1; abundance: many; d_gene: TRBD2; CDR3nt: TGTGCCAGCAGCCCCCGGACTAGCCGGTCCTACAATGAGCAGTTCTTC; CDR3aa: CASSPRTSRSYNEQFF
v_gene: TRBV7-9; j_gene: TRBJ2-3; abundance: few; d_gene: -; CDR3nt: TGTGCCAGCAGCTTAGTCAGCTCTTTAGGGGGTACGCAGTATTTT; CDR3aa: CASSLVSSLGGTQYF
v_gene: TRBV5-1; j_gene: TRBJ2-5; abundance: few; d_gene: TRBD1; CDR3nt: TGCGCCAGCAGCTCGACAGGGGCTCAGGGAGAGACCCAGTACTTC; CDR3aa: CASSSTGAQGETQYF
v_gene: TRBV14; j_gene: TRBJ1-1; abundance: -; d_gene: -; CDR3nt: TGTGCCAGCAGCCAAAAGATGAACACTGAAGCTTTCTTT; CDR3aa: CASSQKMNTEAFF
v_gene: TRBV10-3; j_gene: TRBJ2-1; abundance: few; d_gene: -; CDR3nt: TGTGCCATCACTGGAGGCGACAATGAGCAGTTCTTC; CDR3aa: CAITGGDNEQFF
v_gene: TRBV10-2; j_gene: TRBJ1-6; abundance: many; d_gene: TRBD1; CDR3nt: TGCGCCAGCAGCGCCACAGGGGGCGGTTCACCCCTCCACTTT; CDR3aa: CASSATGGGSPLHF
v_gene: TRBV20-1; j_gene: TRBJ1-1; abundance: -; d_gene: -; CDR3nt: TGCAGTGCTAGATATGGGGGGATGAACACTGAAGCTTTCTTT; CDR3aa: CSARYGGMNTEAFF
v_gene: TRBV10-2; j_gene: TRBJ2-5; abundance: -; d_gene: -; CDR3nt: TGCGCCAGCGGAGCTAGTGAAGAGACCCAGTACTTC; CDR3aa: CASGASEETQYF
v_gene: TRBV12-3/TRBV12-4; j_gene: TRBJ1-1; abundance: many; d_gene: -; CDR3nt: TGTGCCAGCAGTCCCGACCACGGAATGGACGAGACTGAAGCTTTCTTT; CDR3aa: CASSPDHGMDETEAFF
v_gene: TRBV10-2; j_gene: TRBJ2-3; abundance: -; d_gene: -; CDR3nt: TGCGCCAGCGCTTCCCTGGACCCAGATACGCAGTATTTT; CDR3aa: CASASLDPDTQYF
v_gene: TRBV5-1; j_gene: TRBJ1-5; abundance: -; d_gene: -; CDR3nt: TGCGCCAGCAGCTTGGGAGACGGGTACAATCAGCCCCAGCATTTT; CDR3aa: CASSLGDGYNQPQHF
v_gene: TRBV6-2/TRBV6-3; j_gene: TRBJ2-4; abundance: few; d_gene: -; CDR3nt: TGTGCCAGCAGTTACTCGAGGGGACTAGCCAAAAACATTCAGTACTTC; CDR3aa: CASSYSRGLAKNIQYF
v_gene: TRBV11-3; j_gene: TRBJ2-5; abundance: many; d_gene: TRBD2; CDR3nt: TGTGCCAGCAGCTATCTAGCGGGACAAAAAGAGACCCAGTACTTC; CDR3aa: CASSYLAGQKETQYF
v_gene: TRBV6-5; j_gene: TRBJ2-2; abundance: many; d_gene: -; CDR3nt: TGTGCCAGCAGTCCAGGGGGACTGGGGGAAACCGGGGAGCTGTTTTTT; CDR3aa: CASSPGGLGETGELFF
v_gene: TRBV5-1; j_gene: TRBJ1-2; abundance: -; d_gene: -; CDR3nt: TGCGCCAGCAGCTTAGGACAGAAATACTATGGCTACACCTTC; CDR3aa: CASSLGQKYYGYTF
v_gene: TRBV11-1; j_gene: TRBJ1-2; abundance: -; d_gene: -; CDR3nt: TGTGCCAGCAGCCGGACTGCATACTATGGCTACACCTTC; CDR3aa: CASSRTAYYGYTF
v_gene: TRBV24-1; j_gene: TRBJ2-1; abundance: -; d_gene: -; CDR3nt: TGTGCCACCAGTGATCAATGGGCAGGGGAGCAGTTCTTC; CDR3aa: CATSDQWAGEQFF
v_gene: TRBV20-1; j_gene: TRBJ2-7; abundance: many; d_gene: -; CDR3nt: TGCAGTGCCAAAGTGAGGGGCTACGTGTACGAGCAGTACTTC; CDR3aa: CSAKVRGYVYEQYF
v_gene: TRBV25-1; j_gene: TRBJ1-2; abundance: many; d_gene: -; CDR3nt: TGTGCCAGCAGTGAAATAGGGGGACACGGCTATGGCTACACCTTC; CDR3aa: CASSEIGGHGYGYTF
v_gene: TRBV5-4; j_gene: TRBJ2-1; abundance: few; d_gene: -; CDR3nt: TGTGCCAGCAGCCCACCAAATTACAATGAGCAGTTCTTC; CDR3aa: CASSPPNYNEQFF
v_gene: TRBV20-1; j_gene: TRBJ2-7; abundance: few; d_gene: -; CDR3nt: TGCAGTGCTAAAGACTACGAGCAGTACTTC; CDR3aa: CSAKDYEQYF
v_gene: TRBV21-1; j_gene: TRBJ2-7; abundance: many; d_gene: -; CDR3nt: TGTGCCAGCAGGAGGACAGGGGAGAACTTC; CDR3aa: CASRRTGENF
v_gene: TRBV3-1; j_gene: TRBJ2-3; abundance: -; d_gene: -; CDR3nt: TGTACCAGCAGCCAAGGAGGAGATACGCAGTATTTT; CDR3aa: CTSSQGGDTQYF
v_gene: TRBV5-1; j_gene: TRBJ2-7; abundance: few; d_gene: TRBD2; CDR3nt: TGCGCCAGCAGGCGGGACGGGGGGTACGAGCAGTACTTC; CDR3aa: CASRRDGGYEQYF
v_gene: TRBV6-2/TRBV6-3; j_gene: TRBJ2-3; abundance: -; d_gene: TRBD2; CDR3nt: TGTGCCAGCAGTTACGGGGCTAGCGGGGTCACAGATACGCAGTATTTT; CDR3aa: CASSYGASGVTDTQYF
v_gene: TRBV7-7; j_gene: TRBJ2-1; abundance: few; d_gene: TRBD1; CDR3nt: TGTGCTAGCAGCCCTGACAGGGTCCCCTACAATGAGCAGTTCTTC; CDR3aa: CASSPDRVPYNEQFF
v_gene: TRBV9; j_gene: TRBJ2-1; abundance: many; d_gene: -; CDR3nt: TGTGCCAGCAGCGTAGATTTTGGCACCAGCTCCTACAATGAGCAGTTCTTC; CDR3aa: CASSVDFGTSSYNEQFF